Below are 17 T cell receptor beta chains sequenced from a single sample in a study of cytomegalovirus exposure and HLA in healthy donors. 60 Vbeta and 13 Jbeta primers were used in PCR. This table comes from immunoSEQ multiplex PCR, and its TCRdb copy is limited to in-frame clones, with some not included. The sample has under 150,000 clones, about 78% seen once. Specimen: PBMCs. Every receptor here comes from a human donor in good health.

The J gene is TRBJ2-2, the V gene TRBV6-1; 7 nucleotides agree with TRBD2. Per the germline V gene, CDR1 is MNHNS and CDR2 is SASEGT. V shed 4 bases and J 4 bases; nucleotides not matched to a gene: 9. This CDR3 has 16 residues. CDR3 sequence reads: CASSAWGGKGTGELFF. The CDR3 DNA is TGTGCCAGCAGTGCGTGGGGGGGAAAGGGCACCGGGGAGCTGTTTTTT.

This chain connects TRBV7-2 to TRBJ1-2; 9 nucleotides agree with TRBD1. The germline gives CDR1 SGHTA, CDR2 FQGNSA. There are 16 residues in the CDR3. Trimming cost V 5 bases and J 8 bases; bases outside gene matches: 15. CDR3: CASSQTGGDGYVGYTF. The CDR3 nucleotides read TGTGCCAGCAGCCAAACAGGGGGCGATGGCTATGTAGGCTACACCTTC.

The genes are TRBV14 and TRBJ1-1, with a tentative D call TRBD1 (6 bases). The CDR3 contains 16 residues. Germline V gene data show CDR1 as SGHDN and CDR2 as FVKESK. The V gene lost 3 bases and the J gene lost 0 bases, with 14 bases spanning the gap. The DNA for the CDR3 is TGTGCCAGCAGCCATGCGACAGGCATCATGAACACTGAAGCTTTCTTT. It yields the protein CASSHATGIMNTEAFF.

This clone was detected only a few times. V is TRBV5-1 and J is TRBJ2-1; the match to TRBD2 covers 10 bases. The J segment lost 3 bases and the V segment lost 4 bases, leaving 7 bases of the junction unmatched. The length of the CDR3 is 16 residues. The V gene's germline CDR1 is SGHRS and CDR2 YFSETQ. The CDR3 sequence is CASSPGLAPVYNEQFF. CDR3 sequence (DNA): TGCGCCAGCAGCCCGGGACTAGCGCCCGTCTACAATGAGCAGTTCTTC. Together with reference TRBV5-1 and TRBJ2-1, the CDR3 gives the full variable domain: KAGVTQTPRYLIKTRGQQVTLSCSPISGHRSVSWYQQTPGQGLQFLFEYFSETQRNKGNFPGRFSGRQFSNSRSEMNVSTLELGDSALYLCASSPGLAPVYNEQFFGPGTRLTVL.

The chain recombines TRBV9 with TRBJ1-6; 9 positions match TRBD1. Trimming at V came to 3 bases and at J to 7 bases, leaving 5 bases not matched to a gene. The CDR3 loop spans 15 amino acids. The V gene's germline CDR1 is SGDLS and CDR2 YYNGEE. As DNA, the CDR3 is TGTGCCAGCAGCGCAGGGACAGGGCCCAATTCACCCCTCCACTTT. Protein: CASSAGTGPNSPLHF.

J is TRBJ2-5 and V is TRBV27, with TRBD1 matching over 9 bases. CDR1 and CDR2 from the germline V gene are MNHEY and SMNVEV (reference sequence). The trim removed 6 bases at V and 2 bases at J, leaving 7 bases unmatched. This CDR3 region has 15 residues. The CDR3 nucleotides read TGTGCCAGCAGCCACCTGGACAGGGGACAAGAGACCCAGTACTTC. Its translation: CASSHLDRGQETQYF.

The V and J genes are TRBV30 and TRBJ2-3, with a possible D match to TRBD2 (6 bases). Germline V gene lookup returns CDR1 GTSNPN and CDR2 SVGIG (reference sequence). The CDR3 extends over 14 amino acids. V was clipped by 3 bases and J by 3 bases, with 13 bases between them. For the CDR3, the DNA is TGTGCCTGGAGCGGGGGAAAAGGGACAGATACGCAGTATTTT. It yields the protein CAWSGGKGTDTQYF. Combining the CDR3 with reference TRBV30 and TRBJ2-3 gives the whole variable domain SQTIHQWPATLVQPVGSPLSLECTVEGTSNPNLYWYRQAAGRGLQLLFYSVGIGQISSEVPQNLSASRPQDRQFILSSKKLLLSDSGFYLCAWSGGKGTDTQYFGPGTRLTVL.

In its sample, this clone was seen a few times. This chain links TRBV19 with TRBJ2-2; D is possibly TRBD1 (7 bases). Deletions cut 4 bases from V and 3 bases from J, with 15 bases between. The CDR3 is 16 residues long. CDR1 LNHDA and CDR2 SQIVND come from the germline V gene (reference sequence). DNA for the CDR3: TGTGCCAGTAGTAGAGGAGGGGGCGCGGACACCGGGGAGCTGTTTTTT. Protein sequence: CASSRGGGADTGELFF. Looking up the rest from reference TRBV19 and TRBJ2-2 gives the full variable domain: DGGITQSPKYLFRKEGQNVTLSCEQNLNHDAMYWYRQDPGQGLRLIYYSQIVNDFQKGDIAEGYSVSREKKESFPLTVTSAQKNPTAFYLCASSRGGGADTGELFFGEGSRLTVL.

The chain uses TRBV19 and TRBJ1-2; 10 bases are shared with TRBD1. This CDR3 has 15 residues. V was pared by 4 bases and J by 9 bases, with 11 bases of the junction left unmatched. Germline assignment: CDR1 LNHDA and CDR2 SQIVND (reference sequence). The CDR3 region has the DNA TGTGCCAGTAGTACCAACCAACGACAGGGGGCACGCTACACCTTC. Protein product: CASSTNQRQGARYTF.

The gene calls are TRBV5-1 and TRBJ2-1, with 11 bases aligning to TRBD2. V lost 4 bases, J lost 5 bases, and 5 bases stayed unmatched. CDR1 SGHRS and CDR2 YFSETQ come from the germline V gene. The CDR3 covers 15 residues. CDR3 loop: CASSEGTSGHNEQFF. The CDR3 nucleotides are TGCGCCAGCAGCGAGGGGACTAGCGGACACAATGAGCAGTTCTTC.

V gene TRBV2 combines with J gene TRBJ2-5; 9 positions agree with TRBD1. This CDR3 has 14 residues. The V gene end was trimmed by 4 bases and the J gene end by 6 bases; junction bases not matched to a gene: 6. Per germline, CDR1 SNHLY and CDR2 FYNNEI. CDR3 protein: CASSVWDRVKTQYF. CDR3 DNA: TGTGCCAGCAGTGTTTGGGACAGGGTGAAGACCCAGTACTTC. The variable domain in full, with the rest retrieved from reference TRBV2 and TRBJ2-5, is EPEVTQTPSHQVTQMGQEVILRCVPISNHLYFYWYRQILGQKVEFLVSFYNNEISEKSEIFDDQFSVERPDGSNFTLKIRSTKLEDSAMYFCASSVWDRVKTQYFGPGTRLLVL.

The genes are TRBV29-1 and TRBJ1-2; TRBD1 aligns across 9 bases. The CDR3 is 11 amino acids. Per the germline V gene, CDR1 is SQVTM and CDR2 is ANQGSEA. After removal of 4 bases from V and 8 bases from J, the junction contained 2 bases not matched to a gene. CDR3 residues: CSVGTGEGYTF. For the CDR3, the DNA is TGCAGCGTTGGGACAGGGGAAGGCTACACCTTC.

Concerning this clone: The junction and the germline gene differ at one end; a read error may be behind it. The chain uses TRBV7-9 and TRBJ2-3; D possibly corresponds to TRBD2 (5 bases). Germline values: CDR1 SEHNR, CDR2 FQNEAQ (reference sequence). The CDR3 runs 15 residues. DNA of the CDR3: TGTTCCAGCAGCTTAGCCCCCGCGAGGGCAGATACGCAGTATTTT. It specifies CSSSLAPARADTQYF.

The chain links TRBV2 to TRBJ1-2, with 7 bases matching TRBD1. The CDR3 totals 15 residues. Trimming at V came to 0 bases and at J to 7 bases, leaving 8 bases not matched to a gene. The germline V gene has CDR1 SNHLY and CDR2 FYNNEI. CDR3 region: CASSEALDRLAGYTF. Here the CDR3 DNA reads TGTGCCAGCAGTGAAGCGCTGGACAGGCTCGCTGGCTACACCTTC.

This chain uses TRBV4-3 with TRBJ1-1; D is undetermined. The ends were cut back, 0 bases at V and 0 bases at J, with 8 bases in the middle. CDR1 and CDR2 (germline): LGHNA, YSLEER. This CDR3 comprises 15 residues. CDR3 nucleotide sequence: TGCGCCAGCAGCCAAGAGGCCGGGTTGAACACTGAAGCTTTCTTT. It translates to CASSQEAGLNTEAFF.

The J gene is TRBJ1-3, the V gene TRBV19; D unresolved. The V end lost 8 bases, the J end lost 4 bases, and 3 bases lay between the germline ends. The CDR3 is 10 residues long. Germline V lookup: CDR1 LNHDA, CDR2 SQIVND (reference sequence). Here the CDR3 DNA reads TGTGCCAGTCTCGGAAACACCATATATTTT. Its protein product is CASLGNTIYF.

This chain uses TRBV25-1 with TRBJ2-1, with D possibly matching TRBD2 (7 bases). With 2 bases removed from V and 12 bases from J, the gap between germline ends came to 17 bases. The CDR3 length is 14 residues. Germline values: CDR1 MGHDK, CDR2 SYGVNS. The CDR3 region is CASSEHLGGGLQFF. Here the CDR3 DNA reads TGTGCCAGCAGTGAACATTTAGGGGGGGGGTTGCAGTTCTTC.